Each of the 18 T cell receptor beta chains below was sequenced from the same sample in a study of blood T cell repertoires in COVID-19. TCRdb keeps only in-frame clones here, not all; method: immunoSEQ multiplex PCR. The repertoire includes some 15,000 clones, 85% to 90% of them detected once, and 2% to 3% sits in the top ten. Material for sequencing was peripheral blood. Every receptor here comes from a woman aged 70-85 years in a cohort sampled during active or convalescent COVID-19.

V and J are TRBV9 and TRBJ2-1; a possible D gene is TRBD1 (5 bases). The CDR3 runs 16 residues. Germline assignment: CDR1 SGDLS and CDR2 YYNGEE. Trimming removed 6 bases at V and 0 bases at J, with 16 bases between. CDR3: CASTETRASSYNEQFF. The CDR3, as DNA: TGTGCCAGCACCGAGACCAGGGCTAGCTCCTACAATGAGCAGTTCTTC.

CDR3 DNA: TGTGCCAGCAGCTTGGGTCAATACGAGCAGTACTTC. It codes for CASSLGQYEQYF. The chain recombines TRBV5-6 with TRBJ2-7; the D is unclear. Germline values: CDR1 SGHDT, CDR2 YYEEEE. Between the trimmed V and J ends, which lost 0 bases and 4 bases, there was a span of 5 bases. This CDR3 is 12 amino acids long. The full variable domain, its missing parts supplied by reference TRBV5-6 and TRBJ2-7, is DAGVTQSPTHLIKTRGQQVTLRCSPKSGHDTVSWYQQALGQGPQFIFQYYEEEERQRGNFPDRFSGHQFPNYSSELNVNALLLGDSALYLCASSLGQYEQYFGPGTRLTVT.

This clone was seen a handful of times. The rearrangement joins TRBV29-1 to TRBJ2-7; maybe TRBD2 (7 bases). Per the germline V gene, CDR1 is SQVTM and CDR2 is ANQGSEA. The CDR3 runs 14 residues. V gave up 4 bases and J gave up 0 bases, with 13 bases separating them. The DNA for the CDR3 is TGCAGCGTTGTGAGGGGGGGCCTCTCCTACGAGCAGTACTTC. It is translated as CSVVRGGLSYEQYF.

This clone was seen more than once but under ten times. The chain's CDR3 is CASSLSWTGNYGYTF. In nucleotides, the CDR3 is TGTGCCAGCAGTTTATCCTGGACAGGGAACTATGGCTACACCTTC. The V call is TRBV28, the J call TRBJ1-2; TRBD1 agrees at 8 bases. V dropped 1 base and J dropped 2; count of bases not matched to a gene: 3. CDR3 length: 15 residues. In germline, CDR1 is MDHEN, CDR2 SYDVKM.

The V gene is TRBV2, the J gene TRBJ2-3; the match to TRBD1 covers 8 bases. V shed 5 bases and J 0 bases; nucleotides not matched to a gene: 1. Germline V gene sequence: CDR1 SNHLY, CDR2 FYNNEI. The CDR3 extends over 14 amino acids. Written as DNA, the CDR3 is TGTGCCAGCAGTCGGACAGGGAGCACAGATACGCAGTATTTT. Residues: CASSRTGSTDTQYF. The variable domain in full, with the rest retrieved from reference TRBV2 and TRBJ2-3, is EPEVTQTPSHQVTQMGQEVILRCVPISNHLYFYWYRQILGQKVEFLVSFYNNEISEKSEIFDDQFSVERPDGSNFTLKIRSTKLEDSAMYFCASSRTGSTDTQYFGPGTRLTVL.

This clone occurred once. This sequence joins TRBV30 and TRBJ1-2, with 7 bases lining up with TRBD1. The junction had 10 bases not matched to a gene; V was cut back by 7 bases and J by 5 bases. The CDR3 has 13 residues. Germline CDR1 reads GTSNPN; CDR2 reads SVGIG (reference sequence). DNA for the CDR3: TGTGCCTCCGAGGAACGGGACAGTTATGGCTACACCTTC. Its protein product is CASEERDSYGYTF. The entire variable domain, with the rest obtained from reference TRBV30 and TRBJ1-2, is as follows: SQTIHQWPATLVQPVGSPLSLECTVEGTSNPNLYWYRQAAGRGLQLLFYSVGIGQISSEVPQNLSASRPQDRQFILSSKKLLLSDSGFYLCASEERDSYGYTFGSGTRLTVV.

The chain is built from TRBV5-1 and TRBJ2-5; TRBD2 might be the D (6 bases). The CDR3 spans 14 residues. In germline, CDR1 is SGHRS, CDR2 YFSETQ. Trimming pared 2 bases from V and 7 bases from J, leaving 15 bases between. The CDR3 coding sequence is TGCGCCAGCAGCTTCCTCGGAGTGGGAGGGACCCAGTACTTC. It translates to CASSFLGVGGTQYF.

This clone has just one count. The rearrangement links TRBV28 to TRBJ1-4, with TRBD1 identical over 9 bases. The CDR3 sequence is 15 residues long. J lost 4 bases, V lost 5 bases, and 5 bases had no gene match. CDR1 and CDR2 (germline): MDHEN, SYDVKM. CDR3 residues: CASSLLGQGNEKLFF. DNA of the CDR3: TGTGCCAGCAGTCTGTTGGGACAGGGTAATGAAAAACTGTTTTTT.

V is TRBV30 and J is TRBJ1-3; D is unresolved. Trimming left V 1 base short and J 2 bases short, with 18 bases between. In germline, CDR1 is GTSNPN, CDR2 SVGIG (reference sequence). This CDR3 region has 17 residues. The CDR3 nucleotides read TGTGCCTGGAGTGGGTTTACTGAAGAAGAGGCTGGAAACACCATATATTTT. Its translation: CAWSGFTEEEAGNTIYF.

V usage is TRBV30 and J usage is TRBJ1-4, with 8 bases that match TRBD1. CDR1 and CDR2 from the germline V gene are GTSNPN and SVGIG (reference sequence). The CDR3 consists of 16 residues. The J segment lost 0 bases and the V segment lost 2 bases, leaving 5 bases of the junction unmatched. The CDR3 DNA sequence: TGTGCCTGGAGTTCAGGACAGGGCTCAACTAATGAAAAACTGTTTTTT. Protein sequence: CAWSSGQGSTNEKLFF.

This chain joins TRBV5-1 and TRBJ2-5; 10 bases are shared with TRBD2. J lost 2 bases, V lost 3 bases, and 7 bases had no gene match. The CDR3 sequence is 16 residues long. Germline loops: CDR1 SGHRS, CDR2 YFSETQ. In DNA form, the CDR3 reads TGCGCCAGCAGCTCGGGCGGGACTAGCGTTCAAGAGACCCAGTACTTC. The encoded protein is CASSSGGTSVQETQYF.

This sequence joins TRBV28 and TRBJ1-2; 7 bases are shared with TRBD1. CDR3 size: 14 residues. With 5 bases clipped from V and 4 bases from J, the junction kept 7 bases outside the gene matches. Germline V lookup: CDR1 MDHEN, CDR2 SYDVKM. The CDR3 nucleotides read TGTGCCAGCAGTGATGACAGGGTCGGCTATGGCTACACCTTC. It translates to CASSDDRVGYGYTF.

Here the CDR3 reads CASSQDRGGTSTDTQYF. CDR3 nucleotides: TGCGCCAGCAGCCAAGATCGGGGGGGGACCAGCACAGATACGCAGTATTTT. This chain joins TRBV4-3 and TRBJ2-3, with 8 bases fitting TRBD2. This CDR3 is built from 17 residues. Germline V CDR1 and CDR2: LGHNA, YSLEER. Unmatched junction bases numbered 5, after V lost 0 bases and J lost 0 bases.

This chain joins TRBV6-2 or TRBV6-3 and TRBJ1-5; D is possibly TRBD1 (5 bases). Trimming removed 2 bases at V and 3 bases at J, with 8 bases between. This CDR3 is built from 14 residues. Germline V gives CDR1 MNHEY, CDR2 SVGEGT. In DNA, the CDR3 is TGTGCCAGCAGTTACCAGGGAAACAATCAGCCCCAGCATTTT. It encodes CASSYQGNNQPQHF.

CDR3 region: CASTQDGQAPYGYTF. The CDR3 DNA reads TGTGCCAGCACTCAAGACGGACAGGCCCCCTATGGCTACACCTTC. This chain links TRBV6-6 with TRBJ1-2; 7 nucleotides agree with TRBD1. The V segment lost 7 bases and the J segment 4 bases; nucleotides outside the gene matches: 12. Per the germline V gene, CDR1 is MNHNY and CDR2 is SVGAGI (reference sequence). CDR3 length: 15 amino acids.

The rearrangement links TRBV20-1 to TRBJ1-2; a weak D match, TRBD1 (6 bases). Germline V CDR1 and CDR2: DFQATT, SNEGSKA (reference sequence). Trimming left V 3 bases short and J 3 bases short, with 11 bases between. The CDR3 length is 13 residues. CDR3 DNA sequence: TGCAGTGCTAGTCACAGGGTGGACTATGGCTACACCTTC. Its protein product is CSASHRVDYGYTF.

The CDR3 region is CASSSQGRESTEAFF. The CDR3 coding sequence is TGCGCCAGCAGCTCCCAAGGTCGGGAAAGCACTGAAGCTTTCTTT. The gene calls are TRBV5-1 and TRBJ1-1; D unresolved. This CDR3 region has 15 residues. Trimming left V 3 bases short and J 4 bases short, with 16 bases between. Per the germline V gene, CDR1 is SGHRS and CDR2 is YFSETQ.

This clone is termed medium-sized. In DNA, the CDR3 is TGTGCCAGCAGCGTCGGGGAGAACACTGAAGCTTTCTTT. Translating gives CASSVGENTEAFF. The V gene is TRBV14, the J gene TRBJ1-1, with D unresolved. Per the germline V gene, CDR1 is SGHDN and CDR2 is FVKESK. This CDR3 has 13 amino acids. The V and J ends lost 5 bases and 1 base respectively, with 8 bases between them.